This passage covers 17 T cell receptor beta chains from one sample sequenced in a study of CD8+CD57+ T cells in acquired aplastic anemia. Sequencing involved patients with CD8+CD57+ cell expansion previously shown by flow cytometry. CDR3 and TCR beta VDJ profiling relied on a genomic DNA template. Each CDR3 protein is one row after TCRdb ran MiXCR on the reads. This table holds about 200,000 distinct CDR3 sequences, over 40% found once. Sequencing input: sorted CD4+, CD8+, or CD8+CD57+ T cells (not recorded which) from PBMCs. These receptors came from a human donor with aplastic anemia.

The chain uses TRBV5-6 and TRBJ2-3, with D maybe TRBD2 (6 bases). Germline V CDR1 and CDR2: SGHDT, YYEEEE. The length of the CDR3 is 16 residues. The V end was cut by 0 bases, the J end by 5 bases, with 16 bases between. CDR3 in amino acids: CASSLGGRISGDTQYF. CDR3 bases: TGTGCCAGCAGCTTGGGAGGGAGGATTTCAGGAGATACGCAGTATTTT.

In its sample, this clonotype was seen once. With a much larger clone just one base away, this may be a read error. This rearrangement joins TRBV6-5 to TRBJ1-4, with D maybe TRBD1 (6 bases). V was trimmed by 10 bases and J by 7 bases, leaving 13 bases between them. Germline V lookup: CDR1 MNHEY, CDR2 SVGAGI. CDR3 length: 12 amino acids. CDR3 bases: TGTGCCACCCAGAGGGGGGTTGAAAAACTGTTTTTT. Its protein is CATQRGVEKLFF.

The V and J genes are TRBV5-1 and TRBJ2-6; 9 bases fit TRBD2. There are 19 residues in the CDR3. The V gene's germline CDR1 is SGHRS and CDR2 YFSETQ. The J segment lost 1 base and the V segment lost 4 bases, leaving 12 bases of the junction unmatched. The CDR3 sequence is CASSRSGRAIESGANVLTF. The DNA of the CDR3 is TGCGCCAGCAGCCGTAGCGGGAGAGCCATCGAATCTGGGGCCAACGTCCTGACTTTC.

This clonotype was recorded many times. The V call is TRBV5-1, the J call TRBJ2-2; D not certain. CDR3 length: 13 residues. Deletions cut 4 bases from V and 1 base from J, with 5 bases between. Germline loops: CDR1 SGHRS, CDR2 YFSETQ. The CDR3 loop reads CASSVGNTGELFF. CDR3 bases: TGCGCCAGCAGCGTGGGGAACACCGGGGAGCTGTTTTTT.

This chain uses TRBV7-3 with TRBJ2-3; the match to TRBD1 covers 10 bases. The CDR3 has 16 residues. Germline CDR1 and CDR2: SGHTA and FQGTGA. Trimming took 6 bases from V and 4 from J; bases not matched to a gene: 10. CDR3 residues: CASRKTGQGKADTQYF. CDR3 DNA: TGTGCCAGCAGAAAAACGGGACAGGGGAAGGCAGATACGCAGTATTTT.

The sample holds a few counts of this clonotype. The chain is built from TRBV28 and TRBJ2-3; 9 bases map to TRBD2. J lost 0 bases, V lost 6 bases, and 7 bases had no gene match. The CDR3 is 16 residues long. Looked up from germline, CDR1 is MDHEN and CDR2 is SYDVKM. The chain's CDR3 is CASSQQSGGSTDTQYF. CDR3 coding DNA: TGTGCCAGCAGCCAACAAAGCGGGGGGAGCACAGATACGCAGTATTTT.

About this clonotype: The junction and the germline gene differ at one end; a read error may be behind it. The CDR3 nucleotides are TGTGCCAGCAGTGGTAGCTATCAGCCCCAGCATTTT. Translated, it gives CASSGSYQPQHF. V usage is TRBV7-2 and J usage is TRBJ1-5; no reliable D call. The CDR3 is 12 residues long. The germline gives CDR1 SGHTA, CDR2 FQGNSA.

This sequence joins TRBV30 and TRBJ1-5, with D perhaps matching TRBD1 (5 bases). Germline CDR1 reads GTSNPN; CDR2 reads SVGIG (reference sequence). V was trimmed by 1 base and J by 3 bases, leaving 7 bases between them. The CDR3 loop spans 13 amino acids. CDR3 sequence: CAWSEGSNQPQHF. The CDR3 bases are TGTGCCTGGAGTGAGGGGTCCAATCAGCCCCAGCATTTT.

Of note for this clonotype: One base away lies a much larger clone, so this may be a sequencing read error. This sequence joins TRBV15 and TRBJ2-3, with a tentative D call TRBD1 (5 bases). The CDR3 covers 16 residues. V was shortened by 2 bases and J by 4 bases, with 16 bases between the two germline ends. Per germline, CDR1 LNHNV and CDR2 YYDKDF (reference sequence). CDR3 sequence reads: CATSRLTGTAADTQYF. As DNA, the CDR3 is TGTGCCACCAGCAGACTCACAGGTACCGCCGCAGATACGCAGTATTTT.

This clonotype was counted ten times or more. The CDR3 here is CASSRTGINTIYF. As DNA, the CDR3 is TGTGCCAGCAGCCGGACAGGGATAAACACCATATATTTT. The chain carries TRBV9 and TRBJ1-3, with 8 nucleotides matching TRBD1. V was clipped by 4 bases and J by 6 bases; unmatched bases: 3. The CDR3 runs to 13 residues. Looked up from germline, CDR1 is SGDLS and CDR2 is YYNGEE.

The chain employs TRBV29-1 and TRBJ1-2, with TRBD1 matching 7 bases. Germline V lookup: CDR1 SQVTM, CDR2 ANQGSEA. With 7 bases clipped from V and 2 bases from J, the junction kept 4 bases outside the gene matches. This CDR3 region has 12 residues. The chain's CDR3 is CSGLTGNYGYTF. CDR3 in DNA: TGCAGCGGGCTGACAGGGAACTATGGCTACACCTTC.

The genes are TRBV7-3 and TRBJ1-1; D is unclear. Germline V gives CDR1 SGHTA, CDR2 FQGTGA. CDR3 length: 13 residues. CDR3 in DNA: TGTACCAACAGCACACAGCAGAACACTGAAGCTTTCTTT. Its protein product is CTNSTQQNTEAFF.

This clonotype was observed many times. The CDR3 region has the DNA TGTGCCAGTAGGATGGGCAGGGGGGATGGCTACACCTTC. Translation gives CASRMGRGDGYTF. The chain recombines TRBV19 with TRBJ1-2; TRBD1 aligns across 7 bases. This CDR3 is 13 amino acids long. The V and J ends lost 6 bases and 6 bases, in that order; junction bases with no gene match: 7. CDR1 and CDR2 from the germline V gene are LNHDA and SQIVND (reference sequence).

This clonotype has a count of ten or more. The chain joins TRBV5-5 to TRBJ1-4; D perhaps matches TRBD1 (5 bases). V was clipped by 2 bases and J by 7 bases, with 12 bases between them. The CDR3 spans 14 residues. Germline CDR1 is SGHKS and CDR2 is YYEKEE (reference sequence). The DNA for the CDR3 is TGTGCCAGCAGCTTCCAGGGTGCCGGTGAAAAACTGTTTTTT. It encodes CASSFQGAGEKLFF.

This clonotype was seen many times. V gene TRBV4-2 combines with J gene TRBJ2-7; 9 nucleotides agree with TRBD2. This CDR3 region has 16 residues. Germline lookup yields CDR1 LGHNA and CDR2 YNFKEQ. J was trimmed by 2 bases and V by 3 bases; bases with no gene match: 8. Here the CDR3 reads CASSQDASGTPYEQYF. The CDR3 DNA follows: TGTGCCAGCAGCCAGGACGCTAGCGGGACCCCCTACGAGCAGTACTTC.

This clonotype has more than one count but fewer than ten. The chain has TRBV6-6 and TRBJ2-4, with D tentatively TRBD2 (5 bases). V shed 8 bases and J shed 7 bases, with 15 bases lying between them. The CDR3 loop spans 13 amino acids. The germline V gene has CDR1 MNHNY and CDR2 SVGAGI (reference sequence). The CDR3 DNA follows: TGTGCCAGCTGGGCGGGTGTCTCGAACATTCAGTACTTC. Translation: CASWAGVSNIQYF.

Ten or more counts support this clonotype. The rearrangement links TRBV20-1 to TRBJ2-5; 7 bases are a match to TRBD1. This CDR3 comprises 13 residues. V gave up 4 bases and J gave up 1 base; unmatched junction bases: 3. CDR1 DFQATT and CDR2 SNEGSKA come from the germline V gene (reference sequence). The CDR3 DNA reads as TGCAGTGCTATGGGACAGCTCCAAGAGACCCAGTACTTC. As protein: CSAMGQLQETQYF.